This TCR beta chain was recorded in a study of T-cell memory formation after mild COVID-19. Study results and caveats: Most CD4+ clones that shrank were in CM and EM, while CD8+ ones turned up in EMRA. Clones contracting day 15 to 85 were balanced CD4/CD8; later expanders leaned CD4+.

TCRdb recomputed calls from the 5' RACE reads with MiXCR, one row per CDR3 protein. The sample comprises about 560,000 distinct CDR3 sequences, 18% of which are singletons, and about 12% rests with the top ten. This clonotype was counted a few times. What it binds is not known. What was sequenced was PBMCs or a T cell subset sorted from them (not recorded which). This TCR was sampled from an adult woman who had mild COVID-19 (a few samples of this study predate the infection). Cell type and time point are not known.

CDR3 protein: CASSLVPASGANVLTF. CDR3 sequence (DNA): TGTGCCAGCAGCTTGGTTCCGGCCTCTGGGGCCAACGTCCTGACTTTC. The gene calls are TRBV5-5 and TRBJ2-6; D call uncertain. The CDR3 consists of 16 residues. V was pared by 0 bases and J by 0 bases, with 7 bases between. Germline V gives CDR1 SGHKS, CDR2 YYEKEE (reference sequence). Full variable domain (remainder filled in from reference TRBV5-5 and TRBJ2-6): DAGVTQSPTHLIKTRGQQVTLRCSPISGHKSVSWYQQVLGQGPQFIFQYYEKEERGRGNFPDRFSARQFPNYSSELNVNALLLGDSALYLCASSLVPASGANVLTFGAGSRLTVL.